A selection of T cell receptor beta chains follows, all from one sample in a study of response to subunit inactivated influenza vaccine. From the RT-PCR reads, TCRdb called clonotypes with MiXCR, one entry per CDR3 protein. The data hold about 240,000 distinct CDR3 sequences, with 9.5% to 15% observed a single time. The material sequenced was non-naive T cells sorted from PBMCs, taken around 14 days before vaccination. The receptors were gathered from a man between 45 and 60 years old who received an inactivated influenza vaccine. Both conserved end residues are part of each CDR3. The D gene is left open where the match is weak. Expanded clones get a size class; other rows say once, few or many, or leave the size out.

D	V	size	J	CDR3	DNA
-	TRBV12-3/TRBV12-4	few	TRBJ2-5	CASSLAWETQYF	TGTGCCAGCAGTCTTGCTTGGGAGACCCAGTACTTC
TRBD1	TRBV20-1	-	TRBJ2-3	CSARETGGTDTQYF	TGCAGTGCTAGAGAAACAGGGGGCACAGATACGCAGTATTTT
-	TRBV6-5	-	TRBJ2-2	CASRASTGELFF	TGTGCCAGCAGAGCTAGCACCGGGGAGCTGTTTTTT
-	TRBV10-3	-	TRBJ2-6	CAITGGRGSSGANVLTF	TGTGCCATCACGGGGGGCAGGGGGAGCTCTGGGGCCAACGTCCTGACTTTC
-	TRBV11-2	few	TRBJ1-4	CASSSLTGRRDEKLFF	TGTGCCAGCAGCTCACTAACAGGGAGGCGTGATGAAAAACTGTTTTTT
-	TRBV7-9	-	TRBJ2-3	CASSSGQSIADTQYF	TGTGCCAGCAGCTCCGGACAGAGCATAGCAGATACGCAGTATTTT
TRBD2	TRBV20-1	many	TRBJ2-1	CSARRTSVYNEQFF	TGCAGTGCTAGGCGGACTAGCGTTTACAATGAGCAGTTCTTC
-	TRBV21-1	few	TRBJ2-4	CATPGGDRERPLDIQYF	TGTGCCACCCCGGGGGGGGACCGGGAAAGACCTTTGGACATTCAGTACTTC
-	TRBV6-1	many	TRBJ1-3	CASSEAGGGNTIYF	TGTGCCAGCAGTGAAGCGGGTGGGGGTAACACCATATATTTT
-	TRBV27	few	TRBJ2-4	CASSLGLSELAKNIQYF	TGTGCCAGCAGTTTGGGTTTAAGCGAACTAGCCAAAAACATTCAGTACTTC